The 29 T cell receptor beta chains reported below all come from one sample, sequenced in a study of blood T cell repertoires in COVID-19. Profiling relied on immunoSEQ multiplex PCR, and the TCRdb table lists in-frame clones only, not all of them. The data show under 300,000 clones, about 89% seen once. The specimen sequenced was PBMCs or T cells enriched from blood (not recorded which). The receptors stem from a man aged 40-49 years who had recovered from COVID-19.

This clone was picked up one time. This chain joins TRBV5-1 and TRBJ1-1, with TRBD1 matching 7 bases. The CDR3 contains 16 residues. Germline values: CDR1 SGHRS, CDR2 YFSETQ. The V and J ends lost 0 bases and 5 bases, in that order; junction bases with no gene match: 10. CDR3 coding DNA: TGCGCCAGCAGCTTGGGCCCACAGGGGCCCACAACTGAAGCTTTCTTT. Amino acid sequence: CASSLGPQGPTTEAFF. Based on the CDR3 plus reference TRBV5-1 and TRBJ1-1, the full variable domain is KAGVTQTPRYLIKTRGQQVTLSCSPISGHRSVSWYQQTPGQGLQFLFEYFSETQRNKGNFPGRFSGRQFSNSRSEMNVSTLELGDSALYLCASSLGPQGPTTEAFFGQGTRLTVV.

This rearrangement joins TRBV7-2 to TRBJ2-1; 7 positions agree with TRBD2. The CDR3 contains 16 residues. Germline trimming cut 5 bases from V and 2 bases from J; bases unmatched to any gene: 9. CDR1 SGHTA and CDR2 FQGNSA come from the germline V gene. CDR3 bases: TGTGCCAGCAGCCCATCAATTGGGGGGGCCTACAATGAGCAGTTCTTC. Its translation is CASSPSIGGAYNEQFF.

The chain links TRBV30 to TRBJ2-2; TRBD2 aligns across 7 bases. CDR3 length: 13 amino acids. V lost 3 bases and J lost 6; bases outside the gene matches: 4. Per germline, CDR1 GTSNPN and CDR2 SVGIG (reference sequence). This CDR3 reads CAWSGGSPGELFF. The CDR3 DNA is TGTGCCTGGAGCGGGGGGTCTCCCGGGGAGCTGTTTTTT.

The genes are TRBV27 and TRBJ1-5; 8 bases are a match to TRBD1. The CDR3 covers 14 residues. V dropped 0 bases and J dropped 5; count of bases not matched to a gene: 0. CDR1 MNHEY and CDR2 SMNVEV come from the germline V gene (reference sequence). CDR3 nucleotide sequence: TGTGCCAGCAGTTTATCGACAGGGGATCAGCCCCAGCATTTT. Protein product: CASSLSTGDQPQHF.

The chain links TRBV3-1 (or the pseudogene TRBV3-2) to TRBJ2-7; tentative D call: TRBD2 (6 bases). V lost 0 bases, J lost 2 bases, and 17 bases lay in between. Per germline, CDR1 LGHDT and CDR2 YNNKEL (reference sequence). This CDR3 is built from 17 residues. CDR3 coding DNA: TGTGCCAGCAGCCAAGAGGGGGGAGGAAGATTAGCCTACGAGCAGTACTTC. Translation gives CASSQEGGGRLAYEQYF.

J is TRBJ1-5 and V is TRBV12-5; TRBD1 is a possible D gene (6 bases). The germline V gene has CDR1 LGHNT and CDR2 FRNRAP. CDR3 size: 15 residues. V lost 1 base and J 1 base, leaving 8 bases between the germline ends. CDR3 nucleotide sequence: TGTGCTAGTGGTTTGGGGACAGCAAGCAATCAGCCCCAGCATTTT. Its protein is CASGLGTASNQPQHF.

The rearrangement joins TRBV6-5 to TRBJ2-7; 7 nucleotides match TRBD1. J was trimmed by 2 bases and V by 4 bases; bases with no gene match: 8. The germline gives CDR1 MNHEY, CDR2 SVGAGI. The CDR3 has 15 residues. The CDR3 spells CASSSIQTGPYEQYF. In DNA form, the CDR3 reads TGTGCCAGCAGTTCCATCCAGACAGGGCCCTACGAGCAGTACTTC.

The chain couples TRBV13 to TRBJ1-1, with 10 bases matching TRBD1. The CDR3 totals 15 residues. The germline gives CDR1 PRHDT, CDR2 FYEKMQ (reference sequence). J lost 3 bases, V lost 4 bases, and 5 bases had no gene match. CDR3 coding DNA: TGTGCCAGCAGCTCCCCTGGACAGGGGGACACTGAAGCTTTCTTT. This codes for CASSSPGQGDTEAFF. The full variable domain, with the rest looked up from reference TRBV13 and TRBJ1-1, is AAGVIQSPRHLIKEKRETATLKCYPIPRHDTVYWYQQGPGQDPQFLISFYEKMQSDKGSIPDRFSAQQFSDYHSELNMSSLELGDSALYFCASSSPGQGDTEAFFGQGTRLTVV.

This sequence joins TRBV12-5 and TRBJ1-1, with a tentative D call TRBD1 (5 bases). The CDR3 covers 13 residues. CDR1 and CDR2 (germline): LGHNT, FRNRAP. The V end was cut by 9 bases, the J end by 1 base, with 12 bases between. Here the CDR3 reads CASLDGANTEAFF. The CDR3 DNA reads as TGTGCTAGCCTCGATGGGGCGAACACTGAAGCTTTCTTT.

This chain connects TRBV5-4 to TRBJ2-5, with TRBD2 identical over 7 bases. Germline lookup yields CDR1 SGHNT and CDR2 YYREEE (reference sequence). CDR3 size: 14 residues. Trimming took 1 base from V and 4 from J; bases not matched to a gene: 4. This CDR3 is CASSLSGGGETQYF. In DNA, the CDR3 is TGTGCCAGCAGCTTGTCGGGAGGCGGAGAGACCCAGTACTTC.

The chain joins TRBV19 to TRBJ2-5; 8 bases map to TRBD1. The CDR3 covers 14 residues. V was clipped by 3 bases and J by 5 bases; unmatched bases: 5. Germline CDR1 LNHDA, CDR2 SQIVND (reference sequence). CDR3 residues: CASSIAGGLETQYF. CDR3 nucleotides: TGTGCCAGTAGTATTGCAGGGGGCCTTGAGACCCAGTACTTC.

The chain employs TRBV11-2 and TRBJ2-1, with 9 bases aligning to TRBD2. The V gene end was trimmed by 1 base and the J gene end by 2 bases; junction bases not matched to a gene: 3. CDR1 and CDR2 from the germline V gene are SGHAT and FQNNGV. This CDR3 contains 16 residues. The CDR3 region has the DNA TGTGCCAGCAGCTTAGGGGGCGGGAGGGCCTACAATGAGCAGTTCTTC. Encoded protein: CASSLGGGRAYNEQFF.

This chain joins TRBV4-1 and TRBJ2-7, with D tentatively TRBD2 (5 bases). The CDR3 loop spans 13 amino acids. Trimming shortened V by 3 bases and J by 5 bases, and 11 bases separated the two germline ends. Germline values: CDR1 MGHRA, CDR2 YSYEKL. CDR3 sequence reads: CASSHPDGNEQYF. The CDR3 bases are TGCGCCAGCAGCCACCCGGACGGGAACGAGCAGTACTTC.

This clone is a singleton in its sample. The chain employs TRBV28 and TRBJ1-1; 7 positions agree with TRBD1. The ends lost 6 bases at V and 4 bases at J; junction bases unmatched: 5. This CDR3 is built from 13 residues. In germline, CDR1 is MDHEN, CDR2 SYDVKM. The CDR3 nucleotides read TGTGCCAGCAGGACCCAGGGGGGCACTGAAGCTTTCTTT. This gives the protein CASRTQGGTEAFF.

This clone was observed a single time. The J gene is TRBJ2-1, the V gene TRBV27; 7 positions match TRBD2. CDR3 length equals 17 residues. Looked up from germline, CDR1 is MNHEY and CDR2 is SMNVEV (reference sequence). With V trimmed by 0 bases and J by 5 bases, 10 bases remained unmatched. CDR3: CASSLSIPSGRNNEQFF. The CDR3 coding sequence is TGTGCCAGCAGTTTATCGATCCCTAGCGGCCGAAACAATGAGCAGTTCTTC.

This rearrangement joins TRBV11-2 to TRBJ1-2; 9 bases align to TRBD1. The germline V gene encodes CDR1 SGHAT and CDR2 FQNNGV. Losses at the gene ends were 2 bases for V and 8 bases for J; bases not matched to a gene: 18. The CDR3 length is 18 residues. The CDR3 coding sequence is TGTGCCAGCAGCTTAAGAGGGGGAAACCGGGACAGGGTTCACGGCTACACCTTC. Translated, it gives CASSLRGGNRDRVHGYTF.

The rearrangement links TRBV7-9 to TRBJ1-1; no definite D call. The CDR3 extends over 15 amino acids. CDR1 is SEHNR and CDR2 is FQNEAQ in the germline V gene (reference sequence). Between the trimmed V and J ends, which lost 5 bases and 6 bases, there was a span of 19 bases. CDR3 DNA sequence: TGTGCCAGCAGCAAATTGGGCCGGGAATCTTCTGAAGCTTTCTTT. It yields the protein CASSKLGRESSEAFF.

The gene calls are TRBV4-1 and TRBJ2-1; D call uncertain. V lost 4 bases and J 0 bases, leaving 10 bases between the germline ends. Germline CDR1 is MGHRA and CDR2 is YSYEKL. The CDR3 runs to 15 residues. The DNA of the CDR3 is TGCGCCAGCAGCCTATACCCTAGCTCCTACAATGAGCAGTTCTTC. Translating gives CASSLYPSSYNEQFF.

V usage is TRBV10-3 and J usage is TRBJ1-3; 8 positions agree with TRBD1. J gave up 2 bases and V 6 bases, and 3 bases lay outside the gene matches. The CDR3 spans 14 residues. Germline CDR1 reads ENHRY; CDR2 reads SYGVKD. CDR3 sequence (DNA): TGTGCCATCAGGCCGACAGGGGCTGGAAACACCATATATTTT. It yields the protein CAIRPTGAGNTIYF.

This chain uses TRBV7-8 with TRBJ2-7; TRBD1 is a possible D gene (5 bases). V was pared by 1 base and J by 4 bases, with 14 bases between. Germline-derived CDR1 and CDR2 are SGHVS and FQNEAQ. The CDR3 is 15 residues long. CDR3 loop: CASSLGQWLSYEQYF. The CDR3 nucleotides read TGTGCCAGCAGCTTAGGACAGTGGTTGAGTTACGAGCAGTACTTC.

The rearrangement links TRBV7-9 to TRBJ2-1; D call uncertain. The CDR3 is 15 amino acids. V lost 1 base and J lost 9, with 16 bases in between. Looked up from germline, CDR1 is SEHNR and CDR2 is FQNEAQ (reference sequence). CDR3 sequence (DNA): TGTGCCAGCAGCTTAGTAAACATGGTGGTTGGTGAGCAGTTCTTC. It is translated as CASSLVNMVVGEQFF.

The table lists this clone with a count of one. The rearrangement joins TRBV27 to TRBJ2-7, with 7 bases lining up with TRBD1. This CDR3 comprises 14 residues. Trimming took 6 bases from V and 4 from J; bases not matched to a gene: 9. The germline V gene has CDR1 MNHEY and CDR2 SMNVEV (reference sequence). The CDR3 sequence is CASSRQGKPYEQYF. CDR3 bases: TGTGCCAGCAGCCGACAGGGCAAACCGTACGAGCAGTACTTC.

The chain joins TRBV7-9 to TRBJ1-1; 12 bases are a match to TRBD1. This CDR3 spans 15 amino acids. The germline V gene encodes CDR1 SEHNR and CDR2 FQNEAQ (reference sequence). V gave up 5 bases and J gave up 8 bases; unmatched junction bases: 9. The CDR3: CASSTWDRGLREAFF. The DNA of the CDR3 is TGTGCCAGCAGCACTTGGGACAGGGGGCTGAGGGAAGCTTTCTTT.

The gene calls are TRBV10-1 and TRBJ1-2; D may be TRBD1 (6 bases). The V end was cut by 6 bases, the J end by 3 bases, with 11 bases between. Germline V gene lookup returns CDR1 WNHNN and CDR2 SYGVQD (reference sequence). This CDR3 region has 13 residues. CDR3 amino acids: CASSDDRYYGYTF. The CDR3, as DNA: TGCGCCAGCAGCGACGACAGGTACTATGGCTACACCTTC.

The chain couples TRBV6-5 to TRBJ1-2; 7 bases align to TRBD1. In germline, CDR1 is MNHEY, CDR2 SVGAGI. CDR3 length: 12 residues. The CDR3 coding sequence is TGTGCTACGACGACAGGGTTCTATGGCTACACCTTC. Its translation is CATTTGFYGYTF.

The gene calls are TRBV19 and TRBJ1-2; the D gene is possibly TRBD1 (5 bases). The CDR3 contains 15 residues. Germline CDR1 reads LNHDA; CDR2 reads SQIVND (reference sequence). With 3 bases removed from V and 4 bases from J, the gap between germline ends came to 15 bases. CDR3 amino acids: CASSMSLQGPYGYTF. CDR3 nucleotide sequence: TGTGCCAGTAGTATGAGTCTCCAGGGCCCCTATGGCTACACCTTC.

The genes are TRBV6-5 and TRBJ2-2; TRBD1 agrees at 8 bases. The CDR3 is 15 residues long. V was pared by 6 bases and J by 6 bases, with 9 bases of the junction left unmatched. Germline assignment: CDR1 MNHEY and CDR2 SVGAGI. The CDR3 loop reads CASSSDRDFPGELFF. CDR3 bases: TGTGCCAGCAGCTCGGACAGGGATTTTCCCGGGGAGCTGTTTTTT.

This sequence joins TRBV7-9 and TRBJ2-7; 10 positions agree with TRBD2. Germline V lookup: CDR1 SEHNR, CDR2 FQNEAQ (reference sequence). This CDR3 region has 16 residues. Trimming at V came to 5 bases and at J to 2 bases, leaving 9 bases not matched to a gene. The CDR3, as DNA: TGTGCCAGCAGCCCAGCGGGAGGGCGAGAAACCTACGAGCAGTACTTC. It is translated as CASSPAGGRETYEQYF.

The chain employs TRBV7-2 and TRBJ1-1; 7 bases map to TRBD1. Germline CDR1 reads SGHTA; CDR2 reads FQGNSA. This CDR3 is 18 amino acids long. J lost 0 bases, V lost 7 bases, and 17 bases had no gene match. The DNA of the CDR3 is TGTGCCAGCAACCCGAACTGGGACAGCGAAGACTTGAACACTGAAGCTTTCTTT. Amino acids: CASNPNWDSEDLNTEAFF.